The 20 T cell receptor beta chains presented below share a single source sample, sequenced in a study of blood T cell repertoires in COVID-19. The assay was immunoSEQ multiplex PCR, and TCRdb's table has in-frame clones only and misses some. The sample includes around 40,000 clones, more than 65% seen only once; the top ten take more than 20%. The specimen was peripheral blood. The receptors shown here come from a man aged 65-85 years with acute or convalescent COVID-19.

The rearrangement joins TRBV6-5 to TRBJ1-6; 9 bases map to TRBD1. The V gene's germline CDR1 is MNHEY and CDR2 SVGAGI. CDR3 length: 14 residues. Unmatched junction bases numbered 7, after V lost 7 bases and J lost 9 bases. CDR3 in DNA: TGTGCCAGCACCGTGGGACAGGGTGCTTCACCCCTCCACTTT. This translates into CASTVGQGASPLHF.

The chain recombines TRBV9 with TRBJ2-3, with 11 positions matching TRBD2. This CDR3 is 16 amino acids long. Per the germline V gene, CDR1 is SGDLS and CDR2 is YYNGEE. With 0 bases clipped from V and 5 bases from J, the junction kept 5 bases outside the gene matches. CDR3 nucleotides: TGTGCCAGCAGCGTAGCGACTAGCGGGATGAGAGATACGCAGTATTTT. Translation gives CASSVATSGMRDTQYF.

This clone has just one count. The chain recombines TRBV19 with TRBJ2-2; possibly TRBD2 for D (5 bases). Germline assignment: CDR1 LNHDA and CDR2 SQIVND (reference sequence). The CDR3 consists of 15 residues. V gave up 3 bases and J gave up 4 bases, with 12 bases separating them. The CDR3 region is CASSIIGIFTGELFF. The CDR3 DNA follows: TGTGCCAGTAGTATCATCGGGATCTTCACCGGGGAGCTGTTTTTT.

V is TRBV3-1 (or the pseudogene TRBV3-2) and J is TRBJ2-7; tentatively, D is TRBD2 (5 bases). V lost 4 bases and J lost 4, with 17 bases in between. Germline V gene sequence: CDR1 LGHDT, CDR2 YNNKEL (reference sequence). The CDR3 spans 15 residues. The CDR3 spells CASSLFGGSNYEQYF. CDR3 DNA sequence: TGTGCCAGCAGCCTTTTTGGTGGGAGCAATTACGAGCAGTACTTC.

This chain connects TRBV7-9 to TRBJ1-3; 8 bases are shared with TRBD1. Germline CDR1 reads SEHNR; CDR2 reads FQNEAQ (reference sequence). The J segment lost 2 bases and the V segment lost 5 bases, leaving 14 bases of the junction unmatched. The CDR3 sequence is 18 residues long. This CDR3 reads CASSLTITQDRAGNTIYF. In DNA form, the CDR3 reads TGTGCCAGCAGCCTTACTATTACCCAGGACAGGGCTGGAAACACCATATATTTT. Using reference TRBV7-9 and TRBJ1-3 for the parts outside the CDR3, the full variable domain is DTGVSQNPRHKITKRGQNVTFRCDPISEHNRLYWYRQTLGQGPEFLTYFQNEAQLEKSRLLSDRFSAERPKGSFSTLEIQRTEQGDSAMYLCASSLTITQDRAGNTIYFGEGSWLTVV.

The J gene is TRBJ2-2, the V gene TRBV18, with 10 bases that match TRBD1. Germline CDR1 is KGHSH and CDR2 is LQKENI. The CDR3 runs 18 residues. Unmatched junction bases numbered 18, after V lost 8 bases and J lost 6 bases. The CDR3 region has the DNA TGTGCCAGCAACAAACCCGGGACAGGGGCCAAGCACGCCGGGGAGCTGTTTTTT. Its translation is CASNKPGTGAKHAGELFF.

The chain carries TRBV24-1 and TRBJ1-5, with TRBD1 identical over 7 bases. The junction had 17 bases not matched to a gene; V was cut back by 4 bases and J by 0 bases. The CDR3 sequence is 20 residues long. Germline V lookup: CDR1 KGHDR, CDR2 SFDVKD. In DNA form, the CDR3 reads TGTGCCACCAGTGACTCCAGGTCCCGGGACAGCCCTTATAGCAATCAGCCCCAGCATTTT. Encoded protein: CATSDSRSRDSPYSNQPQHF.

On this clone: Additional DNA sequences in this sample encode the identical CDR3. The chain couples TRBV11-2 to TRBJ1-1; the D gene is possibly TRBD1 (5 bases). Germline assignment: CDR1 SGHAT and CDR2 FQNNGV. V gave up 1 base and J gave up 2 bases, with 5 bases separating them. The CDR3 extends over 13 amino acids. The CDR3 loop reads CASSLGGNTEAFF. Written as DNA, the CDR3 is TGTGCCAGCAGCTTAGGGGGCAACACTGAAGCTTTCTTT.

This chain uses TRBV19 with TRBJ1-4; D is possibly TRBD1 (5 bases). V gave up 9 bases and J gave up 1 base, with 12 bases separating them. Per germline, CDR1 LNHDA and CDR2 SQIVND (reference sequence). The CDR3 is 14 amino acids. The CDR3 sequence is CASRQKGTNEKLFF. For the CDR3, the DNA is TGTGCCAGCAGACAGAAGGGAACTAATGAAAAACTGTTTTTT.

This clone showed up just once. In DNA form, the CDR3 reads TGTGCCAGCAGCCTGGGGCCGGGACAGGGGGAGACCCAGTACTTC. It translates to CASSLGPGQGETQYF. This chain connects TRBV7-9 to TRBJ2-5; TRBD1 matches at 10 bases. The CDR3 loop spans 15 amino acids. V dropped 5 bases and J dropped 5; count of bases not matched to a gene: 8. The germline V gene has CDR1 SEHNR and CDR2 FQNEAQ (reference sequence).

J is TRBJ2-7 and V is TRBV11-2; TRBD1 matches at 8 bases. CDR3 size: 13 residues. Germline V gives CDR1 SGHAT, CDR2 FQNNGV. J gave up 2 bases and V 4 bases, and 1 base lay outside the gene matches. The CDR3 reads CASSSDRAYEQYF. CDR3 nucleotide sequence: TGTGCCAGCAGCTCGGACAGGGCCTACGAGCAGTACTTC.

Only a few counts were recorded for this clone. V is TRBV28 and J is TRBJ1-3; D unresolved. Germline V CDR1 and CDR2: MDHEN, SYDVKM. Trimming left V 2 bases short and J 0 bases short, with 8 bases between. The CDR3 runs 15 residues. The CDR3 nucleotides are TGTGCCAGCAGTTTACTACTACGCTCTGGAAACACCATATATTTT. It is translated as CASSLLLRSGNTIYF.

The chain has TRBV6-1 and TRBJ1-5; tentative D call: TRBD1 (5 bases). Trimming removed 1 base at V and 2 bases at J, with 12 bases between. Germline assignment: CDR1 MNHNS and CDR2 SASEGT. The CDR3 consists of 16 residues. The DNA for the CDR3 is TGTGCCAGCAGTGAAGATGTGTGGGGGGGCAATCAGCCCCAGCATTTT. This codes for CASSEDVWGGNQPQHF.

This clone was seen only a few times. The J gene is TRBJ1-1, the V gene TRBV2; no clear D gene. The germline V gene has CDR1 SNHLY and CDR2 FYNNEI. The CDR3 has 13 residues. V was pared by 7 bases and J by 1 base, with 10 bases between. The CDR3 bases are TGTGCCAGCAAAGACTTCGGGAACACTGAAGCTTTCTTT. Translating it yields CASKDFGNTEAFF.

This chain connects TRBV19 to TRBJ1-2; D is uncertain. Trimming took off 5 bases at V and 7 bases at J, with 11 bases between the two ends. Germline V CDR1 and CDR2: LNHDA, SQIVND (reference sequence). This CDR3 region has 12 residues. CDR3 loop: CASSWGDGGYTF. In DNA, the CDR3 is TGTGCCAGTAGTTGGGGAGACGGTGGCTACACCTTC.

The chain is built from TRBV6-2 or TRBV6-3 and TRBJ2-3; 9 bases map to TRBD1. This CDR3 has 15 amino acids. After removal of 2 bases from V and 3 bases from J, the junction contained 3 bases not matched to a gene. CDR1 MNHEY and CDR2 SVGEGT come from the germline V gene. The CDR3 reads CASSYPGQGTDTQYF. CDR3 DNA sequence: TGTGCCAGCAGTTACCCCGGACAGGGGACAGATACGCAGTATTTT.

This rearrangement joins TRBV19 to TRBJ1-2, with D unclear. The V end lost 4 bases, the J end lost 6 bases, and 12 bases lay between the germline ends. There are 13 residues in the CDR3. CDR1 LNHDA and CDR2 SQIVND come from the germline V gene (reference sequence). CDR3 loop: CASSNAGVDGYTF. The CDR3 nucleotides are TGTGCCAGTAGTAACGCCGGGGTCGATGGCTACACCTTC. Complete variable domain (other parts from reference TRBV19 and TRBJ1-2): DGGITQSPKYLFRKEGQNVTLSCEQNLNHDAMYWYRQDPGQGLRLIYYSQIVNDFQKGDIAEGYSVSREKKESFPLTVTSAQKNPTAFYLCASSNAGVDGYTFGSGTRLTVV.

V usage is TRBV5-1 and J usage is TRBJ1-1, with D possibly matching TRBD1 (6 bases). Germline V lookup: CDR1 SGHRS, CDR2 YFSETQ. The CDR3 contains 16 residues. Trimming took 1 base from V and 4 from J, leaving 17 bases between them. DNA of the CDR3: TGCGCCAGCAGCTTGACGCCACAGGGTCAGGGCACTGAAGCTTTCTTT. It codes for CASSLTPQGQGTEAFF.

Points on this clone: One end of the junction fails to match germline, which may point to a read error. The rearrangement joins TRBV6-1 to TRBJ2-5, with D perhaps given as TRBD1 or TRBD2 (6 bases each). This CDR3 region has 14 residues. Germline V gives CDR1 MNHNS, CDR2 SASEGT. CDR3 nucleotide sequence: TGTGCCAGCAGCGAAGGGGGGCGGAGTAGAACCCAGTACTTC. Translation gives CASSEGGRSRTQYF.

The V gene is TRBV6-5, the J gene TRBJ1-1; 9 bases agree with TRBD1. The CDR3 totals 14 residues. J was trimmed by 10 bases and V by 6 bases; bases with no gene match: 12. The V gene's germline CDR1 is MNHEY and CDR2 SVGAGI. CDR3: CASRPTGGAFSAFF. The CDR3 coding sequence is TGTGCCAGCAGACCCACAGGGGGCGCCTTCTCAGCTTTCTTT.